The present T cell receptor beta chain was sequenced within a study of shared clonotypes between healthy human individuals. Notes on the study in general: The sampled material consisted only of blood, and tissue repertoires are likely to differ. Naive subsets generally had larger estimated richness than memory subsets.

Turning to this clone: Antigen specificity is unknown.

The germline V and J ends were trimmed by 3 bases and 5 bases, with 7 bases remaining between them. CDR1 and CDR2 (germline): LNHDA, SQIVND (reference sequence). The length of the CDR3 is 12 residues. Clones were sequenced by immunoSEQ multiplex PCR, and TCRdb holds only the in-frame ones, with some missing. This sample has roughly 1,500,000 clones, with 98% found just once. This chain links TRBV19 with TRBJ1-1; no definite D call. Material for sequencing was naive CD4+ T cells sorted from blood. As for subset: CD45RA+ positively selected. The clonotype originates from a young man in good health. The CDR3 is CASSMRGTEAFF. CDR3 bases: TGTGCCAGTAGTATGAGAGGGACTGAAGCTTTCTTT.